This record looks at one TCR beta chain sequence and its context. These data come from a study of blood T cell repertoires in COVID-19. At the level of the study: The study drew acute and convalescent COVID-19 samples from the United States, Italy and Spain. Sample material is recorded as cDNA or gDNA derived from T cells, B-cell-depleted T cells, or PBMCs.

The CDR3 loop spans 14 amino acids. Germline CDR1 SQVTM, CDR2 ANQGSEA. The ends lost 2 bases at V and 7 bases at J; junction bases unmatched: 7. Under the authors' procedure: Cell counts per sample came from amplifying reference gene primers. TCRdb keeps only in-frame clones here, not all; method: immunoSEQ multiplex PCR. V and J calls and clone size follow that table, whereas D and trimming were derived from the DNA. The sample lists a few hundred thousand clones; roughly 90% were seen once. The TCR was taken from a woman between 50 and 59 years old with active or convalescent COVID-19. The sequenced sample was peripheral blood. The chain is built from TRBV29-1 and TRBJ2-3, with 9 bases matching TRBD1. In DNA form, the CDR3 reads TGCAGCGTTGAACCGGGACAGGGCCTAAATACGCAGTATTTT. Encoded protein: CSVEPGQGLNTQYF.